The rows below give T cell receptor beta chains drawn from one sample of a study of T cell responses to AZD1222 COVID-19 vaccine. Using immunoSEQ multiplex PCR, the repertoire was profiled, and TCRdb retains in-frame clones only, with some absent. The sample lists roughly 180,000 clones, around 87% occurring once. Sequenced material: peripheral blood, taken on day 0 of MenACWY control vaccination. The receptor set was obtained from an adult in good health. Each CDR3 is given with its conserved first and last residue. The D gene is left open where the match is weak. Size values are once, few and many counts, or a class for expanded clones, and some rows have none.

j_call clone_size v_call d_call cdr3_aa cdr3_nt
TRBJ1-2 few TRBV30 - CAWSVSPVYGYTF TGTGCCTGGAGTGTGAGCCCGGTCTATGGCTACACCTTC
TRBJ2-1 - TRBV24-1 TRBD2 CATSDSGGSSYNEQFF TGTGCCACCAGTGATTCTGGCGGGAGTTCCTACAATGAGCAGTTCTTC
TRBJ1-6 - TRBV6-1 TRBD1 CASSAQGQGVNNSPLHF TGTGCCAGCAGTGCCCAAGGACAGGGGGTTAATAATTCACCCCTCCACTTT
TRBJ2-2 once TRBV5-1 TRBD2 CASHGLAATGELFF TGCGCCAGCCACGGACTAGCCGCCACCGGGGAGCTGTTTTTT
TRBJ2-7 - TRBV18 TRBD2 CASSPREGSYGDEQYF TGTGCCAGCTCACCACGGGAGGGTAGTTACGGCGACGAGCAGTACTTC
TRBJ2-3 - TRBV4-1 TRBD2 CASSQEPLAGDTDTQYF TGCGCCAGCAGCCAAGAACCCTTAGCGGGGGACACAGATACGCAGTATTTT
TRBJ1-2 - TRBV19 TRBD1 CASTTGQYYGYTF TGTGCCAGTACAACGGGACAGTACTATGGCTACACCTTC
TRBJ1-6 - TRBV2 - CASSEQGSSYNSPLHF TGTGCCAGCAGTGAACAGGGGAGCTCCTATAATTCACCCCTCCACTTT
TRBJ2-1 once TRBV9 TRBD2 CASSAPVAGGSYNEQFF TGTGCCAGCAGTGCGCCTGTTGCGGGAGGCTCCTACAATGAGCAGTTCTTC
TRBJ2-7 - TRBV28 - CASGLIPYEQYF TGTGCCAGCGGACTTATTCCTTACGAGCAGTACTTC
TRBJ2-3 - TRBV5-4 - CASSFGSDTQYF TGTGCCAGCAGCTTCGGAAGCGATACGCAGTATTTT
TRBJ1-5 - TRBV6-1 - CASSESTENQPQHF TGTGCCAGCAGTGAAAGCACAGAAAATCAGCCCCAGCATTTT
TRBJ2-6 - TRBV6-2/TRBV6-3 - CASSHPSGGANVLTF TGTGCCAGCAGTCATCCCTCGGGCGGGGCCAACGTCCTGACTTTC
TRBJ2-2 - TRBV13 - CASSHTGTGGELFF TGTGCCAGCAGCCATACAGGGACCGGCGGGGAGCTGTTTTTT